These T cell receptor beta chains were read from a single sample in a study of blood T cells in healthy people across ages. TCRdb used MiXCR to reprocess the 5' RACE reads, holding one entry per CDR3 protein. The table has some 920,000 distinct CDR3 sequences, just over 50% seen once; the top ten hold around 21%. Sequencing was performed on blood. Every receptor here comes from a woman in her sixties in good health. Each CDR3 is given with its conserved first and last residue. D genes are given only for firm matches. The listing skips clone size in some rows; elsewhere it reads once, few, many or a size class.

v_call	clone_size	d_call	j_call	cdr3_nt	cdr3_aa
TRBV7-9	few	-	TRBJ2-7	TGTGCCAGCAGCTTAAAAGGGGAGATCTACGAGCAGTACTTC	CASSLKGEIYEQYF
TRBV21-1	-	-	TRBJ1-6	TGTGCCAGCAGGAATTCACCCCTCCACTTT	CASRNSPLHF
TRBV7-9	few	-	TRBJ2-7	TGTGCCAGCAGCTTCCCAGGGGCCGAGCAGTACTTC	CASSFPGAEQYF
TRBV6-2/TRBV6-3	-	-	TRBJ2-3	TGTGCCAGCAGTTACTCCCCCACAGATACGCAGTATTTT	CASSYSPTDTQYF
TRBV20-1	once	TRBD1	TRBJ1-4	TGCAGTGCCCTAGGGGGACAGGGAAGGGAAAAACTGTTTTTT	CSALGGQGREKLFF
TRBV28	-	-	TRBJ2-3	TGTGCCAGCAGTTGGGGCGGCCAGACAGATACGCAGTATTTT	CASSWGGQTDTQYF
TRBV7-2	-	TRBD2	TRBJ2-1	TGTGCCAGCAACATTAATAGCGGGAGGAGTGAGCAGTTCTTC	CASNINSGRSEQFF
TRBV5-1	-	TRBD1	TRBJ2-7	TGCGCCAGCAGCGGACAGGGAACCACCTACGAGCAGTACTTC	CASSGQGTTYEQYF
TRBV3-1	-	TRBD2	TRBJ2-5	TGTGCCAGCAGACCTTGGACTAGCAGCCAAGAGACCCAGTACTTC	CASRPWTSSQETQYF
TRBV7-2	few	TRBD2	TRBJ2-3	TGTGCCAGCAGCCACCTAGCTCTAGCGGGAGCCGGTCGTACGCAGTATTTT	CASSHLALAGAGRTQYF
TRBV7-2	-	TRBD2	TRBJ2-3	TGTGCCAGCACCGCTCTCCTAGCGGGAGTGAAGGATACGCAGTATTTT	CASTALLAGVKDTQYF
TRBV5-6	-	TRBD1	TRBJ2-3	TGTGCCAGCAGCTTTGGGACAGGGGGCCCAGATACGCAGTATTTT	CASSFGTGGPDTQYF
TRBV29-1	-	-	TRBJ2-4	TGCAGCGGGGGGGAGGGGGCTGTGACCAAAAACATTCAGTACTTC	CSGGEGAVTKNIQYF